Below, 5 T cell receptor beta chains from the same sample are listed, as sequenced in a study of Graves' ophthalmopathy and Graves' hyperthyroidism. RNA served as the template for amplifying TCR beta CDR3 regions. Second-round multiplex PCR followed a first-round RT-PCR using HTBI primers. TCRdb independently ran MiXCR on the multiplex PCR reads; one entry per CDR3 protein. The sample has 650,000 to 800,000 distinct CDR3 sequences; under 50% are singletons. Sample: peripheral blood. These receptors were obtained from an adult man with Graves' ophthalmopathy.

Worth noting for this clonotype: It may be a read error: a sequence one base away is much more abundant. The chain has TRBV7-2 and TRBJ1-2; the match to TRBD1 covers 7 bases. With V trimmed by 4 bases and J by 8 bases, 16 bases remained unmatched. This CDR3 has 16 amino acids. Germline V lookup: CDR1 SGHTA, CDR2 FQGNSA. The CDR3 DNA sequence: TGTGCCAGCAGCTCACGTGGGACAGCCTCGGGGAAGGGCTACACCTTC. Encoded protein: CASSSRGTASGKGYTF.

Concerning this clonotype itself: Being one base from a much bigger clone, this may be a read error. The chain combines TRBV19 with TRBJ1-3; D remains unclear. This CDR3 has 13 residues. The V gene's germline CDR1 is LNHDA and CDR2 SQIVND (reference sequence). For the CDR3, the DNA is TGTGCCGGTAGGACGTTCTCTGGAAACACCATATATTTT. This codes for CAGRTFSGNTIYF.

The chain is built from TRBV2 and TRBJ1-4; TRBD1 agrees at 11 bases. The CDR3 is 16 residues long. From germline, CDR1 is SNHLY and CDR2 FYNNEI. Trimming cost V 4 bases and J 8 bases; bases outside gene matches: 9. This CDR3 reads CASSVLAGTGGEKLFF. DNA for the CDR3: TGTGCCAGCAGTGTCCTAGCGGGGACAGGGGGAGAAAAACTGTTTTTT.

This sequence joins TRBV7-9 and TRBJ2-6; no clear D. Germline CDR1 reads SEHNR; CDR2 reads FQNEAQ (reference sequence). V shed 1 base and J shed 11 bases, with 18 bases lying between them. This CDR3 has 16 residues. The CDR3 sequence is CASSLDSQAGSYVLTF. CDR3 DNA sequence: TGTGCCAGCAGCTTAGATAGCCAGGCTGGATCCTACGTCCTGACTTTC.

CDR3 in amino acids: CSVGMGISNGYTF. CDR3 bases: TGCAGCGTTGGGATGGGCATCTCTAATGGCTACACCTTC. The rearrangement links TRBV29-1 to TRBJ1-2; D gene uncertain. Per the germline V gene, CDR1 is SQVTM and CDR2 is ANQGSEA. Trimming stripped 4 bases from V and 6 bases from J, with 15 bases between. CDR3 length: 13 amino acids.